This paragraph reports one TCR beta chain. Its antigen is unknown. No base quality information exists; no much larger clone differs at one position. TCRbeta CDR3 regions were amplified from genomic DNA by means of the immunoSEQ Assay, a bias-controlled multiplex PCR. In the original analysis: The number of nucleated cells in each sample was estimated from the amplification of reference gene primers within the assay. To quantify the absolute abundance of each unique TCRbeta CDR3 rearrangement, sequence reads were collapsed and filtered. For each sample, productive Simpson clonality was calculated by taking the square root of Simpson's diversity index across productive rearrangements. The clones in this table, taken by TCRdb from immuneACCESS, are in-frame only. Not every clone is retained; where verified, under half of the shortfall comes from an unresolved V gene, and the cause of the rest is unknown. V and J calls and clone size follow that table, whereas D and trimming were derived from the DNA. The sample table records 250,000 to 300,000 clones; 75% to 90% of these occur just once. The ten most abundant clones make up less than 3% of the sample.

These data originate in a study of blood T cell repertoires in COVID-19 (dated by TCRdb to the early 2020s). Concerning the study at large: Samples from collaborators originated in the United States, Italy and Spain and spanned both the acute and convalescent phases of COVID-19. The prospective study material was composed of cDNA or gDNA derived from T cells, B-cell-depleted T cells, or PBMCs. Deeply sampled blood TCRbeta repertoires from subjects exposed to, actively infected with, or recovered from COVID-19 were included in the dataset. The repertoires were made available in a free public database intended to serve as a resource for research on the immune response to SARS-CoV-2. The samples were drawn from two sources: the first 160 participants of the ongoing ImmuneRACE study, and 1,200 or so subjects contributed by 6 global collaborators. Sample metadata almost always included a de-identified subject ID, COVID-19 status, age in years and sex. Where available, HLA class I and class II types were obtained from metadata supplied by the sample provider rather than from assay-based typing.

The paper's findings and limits, for the study overall: How much clinical and demographic metadata was included differed by source and by participant, and the metadata was provided uncurated.

Whole blood was collected in K2EDTA tubes by collaborating institutions according to the institutions' own protocols. For TCRbeta analysis, collaborator samples were shipped as frozen whole blood, as isolated PBMCs, or as DNA extracted from either sample type. The clonotype was recovered from a woman aged 25 to 39 with active or convalescent COVID-19. The sample taken for sequencing was peripheral blood.

The DNA sequence follows: TGTGCCAGCAGCTTAGCCCCCCCGTCCTCCCCGCGCGGCTACACCTTC. This gives the protein CASSLAPPSSPRGYTF. The chain is made from TRBV5-8 and TRBJ1-2; no D gene call is confident. The CDR3 runs 16 amino acids, cysteine and phenylalanine included. The DNA shown is the 48-base CDR3, in frame from base 1. The germline V gene yields SGHTS for CDR1 and YDEGEE for CDR2. V and J lose 2 bases and 8 bases, and a span of 22 bases separates them.